Sequencing of this T cell receptor beta chain was carried out in a study of shared clonotypes between healthy human individuals. Whole-study findings and limits: Only blood samples were collected, and tissue repertoires likely differ.

There are a few counts of this clone. The antigen is not known. Profiled with immunoSEQ multiplex PCR; TCRdb holds only in-frame clones, not every one. The data contain about 980,000 clones, approximately 80% of them singletons. This TCR derives from a young man in good health. Material for sequencing was memory CD4+ T cells sorted from blood. The subset: CD45RA-negative fraction.

The DNA of the CDR3 is TGTGCCATCCTACAGTACAATGAGCAGTTCTTC. Amino acid sequence: CAILQYNEQFF. The chain joins TRBV10-3 to TRBJ2-1, with D unclear. CDR1 ENHRY and CDR2 SYGVKD come from the germline V gene. This CDR3 contains 11 residues. Trimming removed 8 bases from V and 4 bases from J, with 6 bases in between.